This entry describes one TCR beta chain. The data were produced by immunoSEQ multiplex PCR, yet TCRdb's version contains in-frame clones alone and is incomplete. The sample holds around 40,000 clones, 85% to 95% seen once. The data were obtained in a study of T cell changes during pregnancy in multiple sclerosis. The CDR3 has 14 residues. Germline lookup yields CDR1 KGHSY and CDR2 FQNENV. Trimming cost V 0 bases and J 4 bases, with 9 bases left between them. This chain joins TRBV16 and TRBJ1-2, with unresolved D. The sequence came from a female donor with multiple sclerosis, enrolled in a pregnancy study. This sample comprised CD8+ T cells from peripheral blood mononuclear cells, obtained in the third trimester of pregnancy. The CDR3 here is CASSQSSGGYGYTF. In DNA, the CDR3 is TGTGCCAGCAGCCAATCATCAGGAGGCTATGGCTACACCTTC.